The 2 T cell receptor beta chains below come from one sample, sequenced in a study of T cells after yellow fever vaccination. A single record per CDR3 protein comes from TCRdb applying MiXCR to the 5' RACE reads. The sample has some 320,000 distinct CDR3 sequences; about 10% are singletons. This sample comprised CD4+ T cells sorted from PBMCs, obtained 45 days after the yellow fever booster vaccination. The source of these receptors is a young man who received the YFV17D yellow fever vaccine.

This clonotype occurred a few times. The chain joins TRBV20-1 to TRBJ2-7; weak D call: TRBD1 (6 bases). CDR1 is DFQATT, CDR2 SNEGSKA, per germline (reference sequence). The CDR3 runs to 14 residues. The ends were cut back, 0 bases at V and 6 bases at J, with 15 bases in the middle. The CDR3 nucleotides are TGCAGTGCTAGAGACTCCAGGGGACATGTCGAGCAGTACGTC. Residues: CSARDSRGHVEQYV.

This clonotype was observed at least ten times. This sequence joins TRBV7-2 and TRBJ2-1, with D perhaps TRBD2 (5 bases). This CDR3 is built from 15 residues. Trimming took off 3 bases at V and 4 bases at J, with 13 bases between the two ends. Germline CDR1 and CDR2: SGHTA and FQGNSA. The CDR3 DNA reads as TGTGCCAGCAGCTTTATTCGGGGATCTTACAATGAGCAGTTCTTC. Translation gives CASSFIRGSYNEQFF.